This passage covers 30 T cell receptor beta chains from one sample sequenced in a study of T cell responses to AZD1222 COVID-19 vaccine. Only in-frame clones appear in the TCRdb table, and some are missing; sequencing was by immunoSEQ multiplex PCR. The sample has under 150,000 clones; 92% are singletons. The source was peripheral blood, collected 28 days after the second AZD1222 dose. Source of these receptors: an adult who received the AZD1222 COVID-19 vaccine.

The V and J genes are TRBV6-5 and TRBJ1-4, with no clear D. The CDR3 extends over 13 amino acids. Germline CDR1 reads MNHEY; CDR2 reads SVGAGI. With 7 bases removed from V and 8 bases from J, the gap between germline ends came to 14 bases. The CDR3 DNA reads as TGTGCCAGCAAAATGAGGGCTGACGAAAAACTGTTTTTT. Residues: CASKMRADEKLFF.

The rearrangement joins TRBV7-2 to TRBJ1-5, with 8 bases identical to TRBD1. CDR1 and CDR2 from the germline V gene are SGHTA and FQGNSA. CDR3 length equals 14 residues. J gave up 7 bases and V 1 base, and 3 bases lay outside the gene matches. The CDR3 DNA reads TGTGCCAGCAGCTTAGAACAGGGGGGGCAGCCCCAGCATTTT. It encodes CASSLEQGGQPQHF.

The chain has TRBV3-1 (or the pseudogene TRBV3-2) and TRBJ2-1; 8 bases map to TRBD2. Germline V gene data show CDR1 as LGHDT and CDR2 as YNNKEL (reference sequence). J lost 4 bases, V lost 4 bases, and 18 bases had no gene match. The CDR3 is 19 amino acids. CDR3 in amino acids: CASSPRRPGGPNLYNEQFF. CDR3 nucleotides: TGTGCCAGCAGCCCGCGGCGACCGGGAGGGCCGAATTTGTACAATGAGCAGTTCTTC.

The chain carries TRBV7-9 and TRBJ1-1; D is ambiguous. CDR1 SEHNR and CDR2 FQNEAQ come from the germline V gene (reference sequence). The CDR3 extends over 13 amino acids. V lost 1 base, J lost 1 base, and 4 bases lay in between. CDR3 sequence (DNA): TGTGCCAGCAGCTTAGGAGAGAACACTGAAGCTTTCTTT. Translated: CASSLGENTEAFF.

The chain is built from TRBV5-4 and TRBJ1-1, with D uncertain. CDR1 and CDR2 (germline): SGHNT, YYREEE (reference sequence). The V end lost 4 bases, the J end lost 6 bases, and 13 bases lay between the germline ends. This CDR3 contains 13 residues. CDR3 amino acids: CASSRDRGAEAFF. The CDR3 DNA reads TGTGCCAGCAGCCGTGACCGGGGAGCTGAAGCTTTCTTT.

This clone was detected only once. V and J are TRBV25-1 and TRBJ1-6; the D gene is possibly TRBD1 (5 bases). Between the trimmed V and J ends, which lost 11 bases and 7 bases, there was a span of 15 bases. Germline CDR1 and CDR2: MGHDK and SYGVNS. The CDR3 totals 13 residues. The CDR3 loop is CASQKRTNSPLHF. In DNA, the CDR3 is TGTGCCTCACAGAAAAGGACAAATTCACCCCTCCACTTT.

The J gene is TRBJ2-7, the V gene TRBV4-1; TRBD2 matches at 7 bases. Germline V gene lookup returns CDR1 MGHRA and CDR2 YSYEKL. The trim removed 10 bases at V and 1 base at J, leaving 10 bases unmatched. This CDR3 comprises 14 residues. The CDR3 protein is CATPPRGWSYEQYF. The CDR3 DNA reads as TGCGCCACCCCCCCGCGGGGGTGGTCCTACGAGCAGTACTTC.

The J gene is TRBJ2-7, the V gene TRBV6-5, with D unclear. CDR1 and CDR2 from the germline V gene are MNHEY and SVGAGI. V lost 2 bases and J lost 12, with 8 bases in between. The CDR3 spans 10 residues. DNA for the CDR3: TGTGCCAGCAGTTACGGGCGCGGGTACTTC. Translation: CASSYGRGYF.

The chain links TRBV7-2 to TRBJ1-3; a possible D gene is TRBD1 (6 bases). Germline lookup yields CDR1 SGHTA and CDR2 FQGNSA. V was shortened by 5 bases and J by 4 bases, with 9 bases between the two germline ends. The CDR3 loop spans 13 amino acids. Here the CDR3 DNA reads TGTGCCAGCAGCCCGGGGACAGGAAACACCATATATTTT. Translation: CASSPGTGNTIYF. The complete variable domain, with remaining parts taken from reference TRBV7-2 and TRBJ1-3, reads GAGVSQSPSNKVTEKGKDVELRCDPISGHTALYWYRQSLGQGLEFLIYFQGNSAPDKSGLPSDRFSAERTGGSVSTLTIQRTQQEDSAVYLCASSPGTGNTIYFGEGSWLTVV.

The gene calls are TRBV18 and TRBJ1-1; D ambiguous. The ends were cut back, 2 bases at V and 5 bases at J, with 6 bases in the middle. This CDR3 is 12 amino acids long. Germline loops: CDR1 KGHSH, CDR2 LQKENI. In nucleotides, the CDR3 is TGTGCCAGCTCACCATCGGGAACTGAAGCTTTCTTT. It is translated as CASSPSGTEAFF.

This chain connects TRBV5-4 to TRBJ1-5; D unresolved. The V and J ends lost 4 bases and 4 bases respectively, with 18 bases between them. This CDR3 comprises 16 residues. Germline V gene lookup returns CDR1 SGHNT and CDR2 YYREEE (reference sequence). CDR3 sequence reads: CASSIGPKEANQPQHF. Written as DNA, the CDR3 is TGTGCCAGCAGCATCGGACCCAAGGAGGCAAATCAGCCCCAGCATTTT. The whole variable domain, filled in from reference TRBV5-4 and TRBJ1-5, reads ETGVTQSPTHLIKTRGQQVTLRCSSQSGHNTVSWYQQALGQGPQFIFQYYREEENGRGNFPPRFSGLQFPNYSSELNVNALELDDSALYLCASSIGPKEANQPQHFGDGTRLSIL.

The gene calls are TRBV3-1 (or the pseudogene TRBV3-2) and TRBJ1-6, with D tentatively TRBD1 (5 bases). The CDR3 runs 14 residues. The V end lost 4 bases, the J end lost 9 bases, and 13 bases lay between the germline ends. The germline gives CDR1 LGHDT, CDR2 YNNKEL (reference sequence). The CDR3 here is CASSLSGRISPLHF. CDR3 DNA: TGTGCCAGCAGCCTATCGGGACGGATTTCACCCCTCCACTTT.

The J gene is TRBJ1-1, the V gene TRBV9; the match to TRBD1 covers 8 bases. Trimming at V came to 0 bases and at J to 1 base, leaving 2 bases not matched to a gene. The CDR3 consists of 15 residues. The germline CDR1 and CDR2 sequences are SGDLS and YYNGEE. CDR3 sequence (DNA): TGTGCCAGCAGCGTAGTGACAGGGGAGAACACTGAAGCTTTCTTT. Translation gives CASSVVTGENTEAFF.

The gene calls are TRBV18 and TRBJ2-5; D possibly corresponds to TRBD2 (5 bases). V dropped 5 bases and J dropped 3 bases, with 10 bases sitting between them. CDR1 KGHSH and CDR2 LQKENI come from the germline V gene. This CDR3 contains 13 residues. CDR3 in amino acids: CASSFGVEETQYF. CDR3 coding DNA: TGTGCCAGCTCATTCGGGGTGGAAGAGACCCAGTACTTC.

The chain uses TRBV30 and TRBJ1-4; D remains unclear. V was cut by 3 bases and J by 6 bases, with 8 bases left in between. The CDR3 covers 12 residues. Germline loops: CDR1 GTSNPN, CDR2 SVGIG (reference sequence). CDR3 DNA: TGTGCCTGGAGGGGAAGTGATGAAAAACTGTTTTTT. Its translation: CAWRGSDEKLFF.

This chain links TRBV9 with TRBJ1-1, with a weak D call TRBD1 (6 bases). Per the germline V gene, CDR1 is SGDLS and CDR2 is YYNGEE. Trimming took 3 bases from V and 0 from J, leaving 9 bases between them. The CDR3 has 14 amino acids. CDR3 region: CASSGRQVNTEAFF. CDR3 bases: TGTGCCAGCAGCGGCCGACAGGTGAACACTGAAGCTTTCTTT.

J is TRBJ1-1 and V is TRBV11-2; D possibly corresponds to TRBD1 (5 bases). The germline CDR1 and CDR2 sequences are SGHAT and FQNNGV. Trimming took 11 bases from V and 8 from J, leaving 24 bases between them. This CDR3 comprises 14 residues. This chain's CDR3 is CAVGPGSGRLEAFF. CDR3 DNA: TGTGCCGTGGGGCCGGGCAGCGGGAGACTCGAAGCTTTCTTT.

The genes are TRBV28 and TRBJ1-2, with 7 bases that match TRBD1. The CDR3 loop spans 17 amino acids. V was clipped by 2 bases and J by 3 bases; unmatched bases: 12. Germline assignment: CDR1 MDHEN and CDR2 SYDVKM. The CDR3 loop reads CASSLVQLQGTDYGYTF. The CDR3 bases are TGTGCCAGCAGTTTAGTGCAACTACAGGGGACTGACTATGGCTACACCTTC.

The chain links TRBV28 to TRBJ2-7; 7 nucleotides line up with TRBD2. CDR1 and CDR2 from the germline V gene are MDHEN and SYDVKM. The J segment lost 4 bases and the V segment lost 6 bases, leaving 15 bases of the junction unmatched. This CDR3 spans 16 amino acids. The CDR3 bases are TGTGCCAGCAGCCCTAGACTAGCCCCGGATCCTTACGAGCAGTACGTC. It is translated as CASSPRLAPDPYEQYV.

The rearrangement links TRBV6-5 to TRBJ1-5; a weak D match, TRBD1 (6 bases). The CDR3 is 16 amino acids. Trimming shortened V by 4 bases and J by 0 bases, and 13 bases separated the two germline ends. Germline CDR1 MNHEY, CDR2 SVGAGI. CDR3 DNA: TGTGCCAGCAGTTCGGACAGACCCTTTAGCAATCAGCCCCAGCATTTT. It codes for CASSSDRPFSNQPQHF.

J is TRBJ2-6 and V is TRBV5-1, with a possible D match to TRBD1 (6 bases). This CDR3 contains 15 residues. Trimming cost V 7 bases and J 3 bases, with 14 bases left between them. Germline V gene sequence: CDR1 SGHRS, CDR2 YFSETQ. CDR3 amino acids: CASGQGFVGANVLTF. The CDR3 bases are TGCGCCAGCGGGCAGGGGTTCGTTGGGGCCAACGTCCTGACTTTC. The whole variable domain, filled in from reference TRBV5-1 and TRBJ2-6, reads KAGVTQTPRYLIKTRGQQVTLSCSPISGHRSVSWYQQTPGQGLQFLFEYFSETQRNKGNFPGRFSGRQFSNSRSEMNVSTLELGDSALYLCASGQGFVGANVLTFGAGSRLTVL.

The chain employs TRBV11-3 and TRBJ1-2, with TRBD1 matching 10 bases. Germline lookup yields CDR1 SGHNT and CDR2 YENEEA. The trim removed 6 bases at V and 7 bases at J, leaving 2 bases unmatched. This CDR3 contains 12 residues. The DNA of the CDR3 is TGTGCCAGCAGGGGACAGGGGTGTGGCTACACCTTC. It yields the protein CASRGQGCGYTF.

V is TRBV5-4 and J is TRBJ1-5; tentative D call: TRBD1 (5 bases). Looked up from germline, CDR1 is SGHNT and CDR2 is YYREEE (reference sequence). The CDR3 covers 16 residues. With 4 bases removed from V and 0 bases from J, the gap between germline ends came to 14 bases. The CDR3 DNA reads as TGTGCCAGCAGCATGGGCGGGGCAAATAGCAATCAGCCCCAGCATTTT. It translates to CASSMGGANSNQPQHF.

This clone was found once. The V and J genes are TRBV6-1 and TRBJ1-2; unclear D gene. Germline CDR1 is MNHNS and CDR2 is SASEGT. CDR3 length: 12 amino acids. V lost 3 bases, J lost 11 bases, and 13 bases lay in between. This CDR3 reads CASSDPPPVYTF. The CDR3 DNA reads TGTGCCAGCAGTGACCCCCCCCCGGTATACACCTTC.

This chain joins TRBV18 and TRBJ1-1; no clear D gene. Trimming removed 6 bases from V and 10 bases from J, with 21 bases in between. The germline gives CDR1 KGHSH, CDR2 LQKENI. The CDR3 length is 14 residues. The CDR3 loop is CASSYASDPWVAFF. CDR3 coding DNA: TGTGCCAGCTCCTACGCCTCGGACCCGTGGGTAGCTTTCTTT.

This chain joins TRBV19 and TRBJ1-5; D is undetermined. Germline CDR1 LNHDA, CDR2 SQIVND (reference sequence). This CDR3 comprises 13 residues. V was trimmed by 5 bases and J by 4 bases, leaving 9 bases between them. The CDR3 DNA reads as TGTGCCAGTAGTGTGGGCCCGAATCAGCCCCAGCATTTT. Translation: CASSVGPNQPQHF.

This chain links TRBV21-1 with TRBJ1-1; the table's D call of TRBD1 was not tested on the DNA. TRBV21-1 is an annotated pseudogene. This CDR3 is 20 amino acids long. In DNA form, the CDR3 reads TGTGCCAGCAGCAAAGGACCCCTGGCCGGAAGCCTAGGCAGGGACACTGAAGCTTTCTTT. Translation: CASSKGPLAGSLGRDTEAFF.

In its sample, this clone was seen once. The V call is TRBV7-9, the J call TRBJ1-6; 8 bases align to TRBD1. Germline V gene sequence: CDR1 SEHNR, CDR2 FQNEAQ (reference sequence). Trimming at V came to 6 bases and at J to 7 bases, leaving 8 bases not matched to a gene. This CDR3 region has 15 residues. The CDR3 DNA reads TGTGCCAGCAGTTCAGACAGGGGCTACAATTCACCCCTCCACTTT. Protein product: CASSSDRGYNSPLHF.

This chain joins TRBV9 and TRBJ1-2, with a weak D call TRBD1 (5 bases). CDR3 size: 14 residues. V shed 0 bases and J shed 2 bases, with 8 bases lying between them. Germline lookup yields CDR1 SGDLS and CDR2 YYNGEE. CDR3 DNA: TGTGCCAGCAGCGTAGCAAAGGGGAACTATGGCTACACCTTC. This sequence encodes CASSVAKGNYGYTF.

The chain carries TRBV2 and TRBJ1-3, with D uncertain. V lost 2 bases, J lost 3 bases, and 17 bases lay in between. The CDR3 loop spans 17 amino acids. CDR1 is SNHLY and CDR2 is FYNNEI in the germline V gene. CDR3 sequence: CASSETGSPLGGNTIYF. In DNA form, the CDR3 reads TGTGCCAGCAGTGAAACGGGGAGTCCTTTAGGTGGAAACACCATATATTTT.